The clone carrying this T cell receptor beta chain has just a few counts. The antigen remains undetermined. This sample was included in a study of shared clonotypes between healthy human individuals. Study outcomes and limitations: It was the non-shared clonotypes that had lower generation probabilities than clonotypes shared by all four donors. Large depth notwithstanding, sorted-subset sequencing proved incomplete by rarefaction.

Deep-level assay runs were performed. Profiled with immunoSEQ multiplex PCR; TCRdb holds only in-frame clones, not every one. The sample has approximately 720,000 clones, 72% seen once. CDR1 and CDR2 (germline): SNHLY, FYNNEI. This CDR3 is 13 amino acids long. Deletions cut 2 bases from V and 0 bases from J, with 4 bases between. The clonotype was recovered from a woman aged 30 to 39 in good health. The chain uses TRBV2 and TRBJ1-1; D gene ambiguous. The sample taken for sequencing was memory CD4+ T cells sorted from blood. Specified subset: CD45RA-negative fraction. As DNA, the CDR3 is TGTGCCAGCAGTGAACTGCTGAACACTGAAGCTTTCTTT. Protein sequence: CASSELLNTEAFF. Combining the CDR3 with reference TRBV2 and TRBJ1-1 gives the whole variable domain EPEVTQTPSHQVTQMGQEVILRCVPISNHLYFYWYRQILGQKVEFLVSFYNNEISEKSEIFDDQFSVERPDGSNFTLKIRSTKLEDSAMYFCASSELLNTEAFFGQGTRLTVV.